The 18 T cell receptor beta chains listed next were all sequenced from one sample in a study of blood T cell repertoires in COVID-19. Data came from immunoSEQ multiplex PCR; TCRdb stores just in-frame clones and leaves some out. The sample holds hundreds of thousands of clones, approximately 87% seen once. Sequencing used PBMCs or T cells enriched from blood (not recorded which). The receptors here all came from a woman aged 50 to 60 who had recovered from COVID-19.

The rearrangement joins TRBV5-1 to TRBJ1-5; 10 bases fit TRBD1. V trimming: 2 bases; J trimming: 5 bases; junction bases outside the gene matches: 4. This CDR3 region has 15 residues. The germline V gene has CDR1 SGHRS and CDR2 YFSETQ. The CDR3 loop is CASSLGQGVDQPQHF. The CDR3 nucleotides are TGCGCCAGCAGCTTAGGACAGGGGGTTGATCAGCCCCAGCATTTT.

The chain employs TRBV28 and TRBJ2-1; TRBD2 matches at 12 bases. Germline CDR1 MDHEN, CDR2 SYDVKM. This CDR3 contains 14 residues. The V and J ends lost 2 bases and 10 bases, in that order; junction bases with no gene match: 3. The CDR3 DNA reads TGTGCCAGCAGTTTACTTACTAGCGGGAGGGAGCAGTTCTTC. Translation gives CASSLLTSGREQFF.

A word on this clone: Other DNA sequences within the sample encode an identical CDR3. The chain has TRBV6-2 or TRBV6-3 and TRBJ2-1; possible D gene TRBD2, 6 bases. Germline CDR1 reads MNHEY; CDR2 reads SVGEGT. This CDR3 region has 14 residues. With 3 bases removed from V and 3 bases from J, the gap between germline ends came to 9 bases. CDR3 nucleotides: TGTGCCAGCAGTTATAGCGGCAACTACAATGAGCAGTTCTTC. Amino acids: CASSYSGNYNEQFF.

The J gene is TRBJ1-5, the V gene TRBV5-1, with 7 bases lining up with TRBD1. This CDR3 is built from 14 residues. Per the germline V gene, CDR1 is SGHRS and CDR2 is YFSETQ. V lost 4 bases, J lost 2 bases, and 3 bases stayed unmatched. The CDR3 DNA is TGCGCCAGCAGCGAGGGGGCTGGCAATCAGCCCCAGCATTTT. It specifies CASSEGAGNQPQHF.

The V and J genes are TRBV28 and TRBJ1-5, with 7 bases identical to TRBD1. The junction had 11 bases not matched to a gene; V was cut back by 5 bases and J by 7 bases. Germline V gives CDR1 MDHEN, CDR2 SYDVKM. The CDR3 contains 15 residues. The CDR3 protein is CASSPGTAAVQPQHF. DNA of the CDR3: TGTGCCAGCAGTCCTGGGACAGCCGCTGTCCAGCCCCAGCATTTT.

This rearrangement joins TRBV27 to TRBJ2-2; D is uncertain. Germline V lookup: CDR1 MNHEY, CDR2 SMNVEV (reference sequence). The length of the CDR3 is 17 residues. V dropped 5 bases and J dropped 4 bases, with 20 bases sitting between them. CDR3 DNA: TGTGCCAGCAGTCTCTCTCCGGCCTACGCGGCCACCGGGGAGCTGTTTTTT. Amino acids: CASSLSPAYAATGELFF.

The gene calls are TRBV27 and TRBJ1-2; D remains unclear. Germline CDR1 is MNHEY and CDR2 is SMNVEV (reference sequence). The V gene lost 3 bases and the J gene lost 2 bases, with 10 bases spanning the gap. This CDR3 has 14 amino acids. CDR3 coding DNA: TGTGCCAGCAGTTTTCGGACGGGAAACTATGGCTACACCTTC. It yields the protein CASSFRTGNYGYTF.

The chain is built from TRBV6-2 or TRBV6-3 and TRBJ2-3; 14 bases match TRBD2. The CDR3 contains 19 residues. The trim removed 5 bases at V and 6 bases at J, leaving 16 bases unmatched. Germline assignment: CDR1 MNHEY and CDR2 SVGEGT. This CDR3 is CASSNRRTSGGTSGDTQYF. The CDR3 nucleotides read TGTGCCAGCAGTAACCGCCGGACTAGCGGGGGGACCAGCGGGGATACGCAGTATTTT.

This chain joins TRBV5-1 and TRBJ1-1, with 7 bases matching TRBD1. Trimming took 5 bases from V and 1 from J; bases not matched to a gene: 8. Germline values: CDR1 SGHRS, CDR2 YFSETQ. The CDR3 runs 15 residues. The CDR3 DNA sequence: TGCGCCAGCAGATATACACCAGGGGGGAACACTGAAGCTTTCTTT. Its translation is CASRYTPGGNTEAFF. Full variable domain (remainder filled in from reference TRBV5-1 and TRBJ1-1): KAGVTQTPRYLIKTRGQQVTLSCSPISGHRSVSWYQQTPGQGLQFLFEYFSETQRNKGNFPGRFSGRQFSNSRSEMNVSTLELGDSALYLCASRYTPGGNTEAFFGQGTRLTVV.

V usage is TRBV1 and J usage is TRBJ2-6; TRBD1, the table's D call, lacks a check against the DNA. TRBV1 is classified as a pseudogene. The CDR3 covers 15 residues. CDR3 nucleotide sequence: TGCACCAGCAGAGAAGGGGGCCCTGGGGCCAACGTCCTGACTTTC. Translating it yields CTSREGGPGANVLTF.

As DNA, the CDR3 is TGTGCCAGCAGCCGACAGCGAACTACTACTAATGAAAAACTGTTTTTT. Its translation is CASSRQRTTTNEKLFF. The gene calls are TRBV3-1 (or the pseudogene TRBV3-2) and TRBJ1-4; the D gene is possibly TRBD1 (5 bases). The V and J ends lost 4 bases and 2 bases respectively, with 14 bases between them. Germline V gene data show CDR1 as LGHDT and CDR2 as YNNKEL (reference sequence). The CDR3 contains 16 residues.

V usage is TRBV28 and J usage is TRBJ2-5; 8 bases are shared with TRBD2. The germline gives CDR1 MDHEN, CDR2 SYDVKM. The CDR3 is 16 amino acids. The V segment lost 2 bases and the J segment 1 base; nucleotides outside the gene matches: 6. The CDR3 loop reads CASSLVPSGLQETQYF. The CDR3 DNA reads TGTGCCAGCAGTTTAGTTCCTAGCGGGCTCCAAGAGACCCAGTACTTC. Full variable domain (rest looked up from reference TRBV28 and TRBJ2-5): DVKVTQSSRYLVKRTGEKVFLECVQDMDHENMFWYRQDPGLGLRLIYFSYDVKMKEKGDIPEGYSVSREKKERFSLILESASTNQTSMYLCASSLVPSGLQETQYFGPGTRLLVL.

This clone was recorded a few times. J is TRBJ2-2 and V is TRBV7-6; D possibly corresponds to TRBD1 (6 bases). Germline CDR1 SGHVS, CDR2 FNYEAQ. Trimming left V 2 bases short and J 6 bases short, with 10 bases between. The CDR3 is 14 residues long. The CDR3 DNA sequence: TGTGCCAGCAGCTTACAGGGGATGTCCGGGGAGCTGTTTTTT. Protein: CASSLQGMSGELFF.

This clone was detected only a few times. This chain connects TRBV28 to TRBJ1-1, with 7 bases matching TRBD1. There are 13 residues in the CDR3. V dropped 1 base and J dropped 7; count of bases not matched to a gene: 3. Germline CDR1 and CDR2: MDHEN and SYDVKM. The chain's CDR3 is CASSLFDRVEAFF. CDR3 nucleotide sequence: TGTGCCAGCAGTTTATTCGACAGGGTTGAAGCTTTCTTT.

The V gene is TRBV6-5, the J gene TRBJ1-1, with D unresolved. V gave up 8 bases and J gave up 1 base, with 14 bases separating them. Germline V lookup: CDR1 MNHEY, CDR2 SVGAGI. The CDR3 covers 14 residues. The CDR3 DNA reads as TGTGCCAGCCACCGGGTGTTGGGGAACACTGAAGCTTTCTTT. Protein sequence: CASHRVLGNTEAFF.

The V gene is TRBV7-6, the J gene TRBJ2-1, with 7 bases matching TRBD2. Germline trimming cut 4 bases from V and 5 bases from J; bases unmatched to any gene: 8. The CDR3 contains 15 residues. Germline V gene sequence: CDR1 SGHVS, CDR2 FNYEAQ. Here the CDR3 reads CASSSQGTTDNEQFF. CDR3 coding DNA: TGTGCCAGCAGCTCCCAAGGGACTACAGACAATGAGCAGTTCTTC.

The chain carries TRBV4-2 and TRBJ1-5; unclear D gene. The germline gives CDR1 LGHNA, CDR2 YNFKEQ. The CDR3 is made up of 16 amino acids. The V and J ends lost 0 bases and 4 bases respectively, with 13 bases between them. CDR3: CASSQDLRTGNQPQHF. CDR3 DNA: TGTGCCAGCAGCCAAGATCTGAGGACGGGGAATCAGCCCCAGCATTTT.

The table lists this clone with a count of one. The chain couples TRBV7-2 to TRBJ1-6; perhaps TRBD1 as D (6 bases). The CDR3 runs 14 residues. V shed 7 bases and J shed 8 bases, with 15 bases lying between them. Germline lookup yields CDR1 SGHTA and CDR2 FQGNSA. CDR3: CASTPGRGHSPLHF. CDR3 sequence (DNA): TGTGCCAGCACCCCGGGGCGGGGGCATTCACCCCTCCACTTT.